A selection of T cell receptor beta chains follows, all from one sample in a study of T cell responses to AZD1222 COVID-19 vaccine. Assay used: immunoSEQ multiplex PCR; TCRdb lists only in-frame clones, some missing. Among under 150,000 clones listed, 89% were seen once. Sequencing used peripheral blood, obtained 28 days after the second AZD1222 dose. These TCRs come from an adult who received the AZD1222 COVID-19 vaccine. Each CDR3 is given with its conserved first and last residue. The order of the fields is J gene, D gene, clone size, V gene, CDR3 DNA, CDR3 protein. The D gene is left open where the match is weak. Where a row states a size, it is once, few, many or the class of an expanded clone; other rows omit it.

>TRBJ2-7|TRBD2|few|TRBV7-9
TGTGCCAGCAGCTCCACTCTAGCCGGGGGGACCTACGAGCAGTACTTC
CASSSTLAGGTYEQYF
>TRBJ1-2|-|-|TRBV27
TGTGCCAGCAGTTCCCCCACCCAGGCTTGGGGCTACACCTTC
CASSSPTQAWGYTF
>TRBJ1-1|-|-|TRBV28
TGTGCCAGCAGGGAGGGATCAGGGCTCACTGAAGCTTTCTTT
CASREGSGLTEAFF
>TRBJ1-2|-|-|TRBV7-9
TGTGCCAGCAGTTTGGACAGAGACTATGGCTACACCTTC
CASSLDRDYGYTF
>TRBJ1-5|-|-|TRBV15
TGTGCCACCAGCAGAGAAGCATATAGCAATCAGCCCCAGCATTTT
CATSREAYSNQPQHF
>TRBJ2-1|TRBD2|once|TRBV29-1
TGCAGCGGGTTACTAGCGGGGCCGCAGCAGTTCTTC
CSGLLAGPQQFF
>TRBJ2-7|-|-|TRBV5-1
TGCGCCAGCAGCTTGGCCTTAACAGGGACCTACGAGCAGTACTTC
CASSLALTGTYEQYF
>TRBJ1-1|TRBD1|-|TRBV4-1
TGCGCCAGCAGCCAGCCCAGACAGGGGCGGAACACTGAAGCTTTCTTT
CASSQPRQGRNTEAFF
>TRBJ1-2|TRBD1|once|TRBV6-5
TGTGCCAGCAGTCCGTGGACAGGGGGCCGCGATGGCTACACCTTC
CASSPWTGGRDGYTF
>TRBJ1-2|-|-|TRBV19
TGTGCCAGTAGTATTTCCCTGTTGACGCTGGGCTATGGCTACACCTTC
CASSISLLTLGYGYTF
>TRBJ1-2|-|-|TRBV5-6
TGTGCCAGCAGCTACTCGGTTGGAGGTAGGAACTATGGCTACACCTTC
CASSYSVGGRNYGYTF
>TRBJ2-1|-|few|TRBV30
TGTGCCGGAACTGGATACAATGAGCAGTTCTTC
CAGTGYNEQFF
>TRBJ2-7|-|-|TRBV2
TGTGCCAGCAGCGTACTAGCACCTCCAGAGCAGTACTTC
CASSVLAPPEQYF
>TRBJ1-2|-|-|TRBV12-3/TRBV12-4
TGTGCCAGCAGTTTAGGCTACTATGGCTACACCTTC
CASSLGYYGYTF
>TRBJ1-5|-|-|TRBV6-6
TGTGCCAGCAGCAGTTTGGGGTCTCAGCCCCAGCATTTT
CASSSLGSQPQHF
>TRBJ1-1|-|-|TRBV7-9
TGTGCCAGCGCAAGCGCGGGGCTGGACACTGAAGCTTTCTTT
CASASAGLDTEAFF
>TRBJ1-1|-|-|TRBV12-5
TGTGCTAGTGGTCCAAATCTGGGGGGGGGCACTGAAGCTTTCTTT
CASGPNLGGGTEAFF
>TRBJ1-1|-|-|TRBV6-5
TGTGCCAGCAGTCGAGTACCGGGCACTGAAGCTTTCTTT
CASSRVPGTEAFF
>TRBJ1-1|TRBD1|-|TRBV6-6
TGTGCCAGCAGAACGGACAGGGGTGGTACTGAAGCTTTCTTT
CASRTDRGGTEAFF
>TRBJ1-5|TRBD1|-|TRBV4-1
TGCGCCAGCAGCCAAGAACGGACAGGGGAGCATCAGCCCCAGCATTTT
CASSQERTGEHQPQHF
>TRBJ1-1|TRBD1|-|TRBV30
TGTGCCTGGAGGGGACAGGGGACGGGGTTTGAAGCTTTCTTT
CAWRGQGTGFEAFF
>TRBJ2-5|-|-|TRBV6-5
TGTGCCAGCAGTTACTCGGCGCCCCAAGAGACCCAGTACTTC
CASSYSAPQETQYF
>TRBJ1-6|-|-|TRBV27
TGTGCCAGCAGTAATACCCCACGGACTCTTTCACCCCTCCACTTT
CASSNTPRTLSPLHF
>TRBJ1-6|-|-|TRBV30
TGTGCCTGGAGTGTTCCGGGGCCGCGGATCCACTTT
CAWSVPGPRIHF
>TRBJ2-5|-|-|TRBV7-2
TGTGCCAGCAGCCTGGTGGTAGCGGAGTGGGAGACCCAGTACTTC
CASSLVVAEWETQYF
>TRBJ1-2|-|-|TRBV5-5
TGTGCCAGCAGCGCCGGGGACACACTTAACTATGGCTACACCTTC
CASSAGDTLNYGYTF
>TRBJ2-2|-|few|TRBV6-6
TGTGCCAGCAGTTACCCCCAGGGTTACGCCGGGGAGCTGTTTTTT
CASSYPQGYAGELFF
>TRBJ2-5|TRBD1|-|TRBV30
TGTGCCTGGAGGCCGGGACAGGGGGCTGCGGAGACCCAGTACTTC
CAWRPGQGAAETQYF
>TRBJ2-1|TRBD2|-|TRBV30
TGTGCCTGGAGTGGAGGGTGGGGACTAGCGGTTCAGAAGGTGGTCTACAATGAGCAGTTCTTC
CAWSGGWGLAVQKVVYNEQFF
>TRBJ1-3|-|-|TRBV11-2
TGTGCCAGCAGCCGAGCGGGGTCCCCTGGAAACACCATATATTTT
CASSRAGSPGNTIYF
>TRBJ2-7|-|-|TRBV16
TGTGCCAGCAGCCAGGGATACGAGCAGTACTTC
CASSQGYEQYF
>TRBJ2-3|TRBD2|once|TRBV5-6
TGTGCCAGCAGCTTCTTAGCGGGGGGGCCCCAGCGCACAGATACGCAGTATTTT
CASSFLAGGPQRTDTQYF
>TRBJ2-1|-|once|TRBV27
TGTGCCAGCAGTTTTCTGGGAAAACACAATGAGCAGTTCTTC
CASSFLGKHNEQFF
>TRBJ1-2|-|-|TRBV2
TGTGCCAGCAGTGAAGCCTGGGGCTACACCTTC
CASSEAWGYTF
>TRBJ2-5|-|-|TRBV7-2
TGTGCCAGCAGCTCTAAGCGGGCTGTAAAAGAGACCCAGTACTTC
CASSSKRAVKETQYF
>TRBJ1-3|-|once|TRBV16
TGTGCCAGCAACCGGGTGGTCTCTGGAAACACCATATATTTT
CASNRVVSGNTIYF
>TRBJ2-5|-|-|TRBV3-1/TRBV3-2
TGTGCCAGCAGCAGTCGCCTTGGGACCCAGTACTTC
CASSSRLGTQYF